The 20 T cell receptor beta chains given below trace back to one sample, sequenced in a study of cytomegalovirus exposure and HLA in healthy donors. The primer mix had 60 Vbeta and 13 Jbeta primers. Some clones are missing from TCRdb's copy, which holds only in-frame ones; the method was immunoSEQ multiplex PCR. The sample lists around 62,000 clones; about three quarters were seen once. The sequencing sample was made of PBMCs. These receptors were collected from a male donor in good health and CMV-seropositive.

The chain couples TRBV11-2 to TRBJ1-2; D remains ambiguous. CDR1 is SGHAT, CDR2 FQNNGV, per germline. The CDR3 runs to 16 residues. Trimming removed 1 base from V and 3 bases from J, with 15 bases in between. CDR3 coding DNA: TGTGCCAGCAGCTTAGTAATCGCCACAGCAGACTATGGCTACACCTTC. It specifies CASSLVIATADYGYTF.

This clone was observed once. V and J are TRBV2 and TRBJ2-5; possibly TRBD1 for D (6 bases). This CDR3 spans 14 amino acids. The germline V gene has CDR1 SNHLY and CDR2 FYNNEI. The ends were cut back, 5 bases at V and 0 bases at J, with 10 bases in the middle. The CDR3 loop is CASSTGQHQETQYF. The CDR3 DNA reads TGTGCCAGCAGTACCGGACAGCACCAAGAGACCCAGTACTTC.

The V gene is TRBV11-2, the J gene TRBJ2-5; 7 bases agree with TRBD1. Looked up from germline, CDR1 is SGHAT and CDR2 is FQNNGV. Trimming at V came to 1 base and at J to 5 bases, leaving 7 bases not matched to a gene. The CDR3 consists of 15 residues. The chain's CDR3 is CASSLGAGGGETQYF. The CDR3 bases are TGTGCCAGCAGCTTAGGAGCAGGGGGTGGGGAGACCCAGTACTTC.

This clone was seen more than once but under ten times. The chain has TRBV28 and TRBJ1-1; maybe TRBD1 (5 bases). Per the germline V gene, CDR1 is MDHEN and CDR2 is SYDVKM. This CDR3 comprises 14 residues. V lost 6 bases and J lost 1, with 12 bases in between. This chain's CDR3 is CASRPGGSNTEAFF. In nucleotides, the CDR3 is TGTGCCAGCAGGCCCGGGGGGTCGAACACTGAAGCTTTCTTT.

CDR3 DNA: TGTGCCATCAGTGCCGTACTAGCGGGGGCCAGCACAGATACGCAGTATTTT. Amino acids: CAISAVLAGASTDTQYF. The genes are TRBV10-3 and TRBJ2-3; 11 nucleotides align to TRBD2. This CDR3 comprises 17 residues. Germline assignment: CDR1 ENHRY and CDR2 SYGVKD. V was pared by 4 bases and J by 0 bases, with 6 bases of the junction left unmatched.

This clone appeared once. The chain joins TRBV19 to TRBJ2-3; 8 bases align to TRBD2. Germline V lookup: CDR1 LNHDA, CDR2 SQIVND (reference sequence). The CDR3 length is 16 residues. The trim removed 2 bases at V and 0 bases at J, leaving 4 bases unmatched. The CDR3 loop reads CASSISGGASTDTQYF. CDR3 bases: TGTGCCAGTAGTATATCGGGGGGGGCTAGCACAGATACGCAGTATTTT.

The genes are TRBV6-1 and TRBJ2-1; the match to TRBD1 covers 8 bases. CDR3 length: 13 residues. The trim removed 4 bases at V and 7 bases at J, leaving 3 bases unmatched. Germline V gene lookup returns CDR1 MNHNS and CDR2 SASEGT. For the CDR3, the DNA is TGTGCCAGCAGTGGGACAGGGTGGAATGAGCAGTTCTTC. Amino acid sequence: CASSGTGWNEQFF.

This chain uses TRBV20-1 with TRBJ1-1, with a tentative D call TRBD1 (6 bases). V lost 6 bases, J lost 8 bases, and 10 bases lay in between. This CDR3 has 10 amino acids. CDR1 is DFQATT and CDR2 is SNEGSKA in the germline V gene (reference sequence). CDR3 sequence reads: CSASRGEAFF. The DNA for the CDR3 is TGCAGTGCGAGCAGGGGAGAAGCTTTCTTT.

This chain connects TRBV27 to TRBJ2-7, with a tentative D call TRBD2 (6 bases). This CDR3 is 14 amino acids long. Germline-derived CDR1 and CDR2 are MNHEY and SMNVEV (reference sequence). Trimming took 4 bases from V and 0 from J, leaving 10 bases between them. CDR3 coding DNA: TGTGCCAGCAGTTGGAGGGCAGGCTCCTACGAGCAGTACTTC. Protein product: CASSWRAGSYEQYF.

CDR3 protein: CASRIDRNTEAFF. In DNA form, the CDR3 reads TGTGCCAGCAGAATAGACAGGAACACTGAAGCTTTCTTT. J is TRBJ1-1 and V is TRBV7-2, with a tentative D call TRBD1 (5 bases). Germline loops: CDR1 SGHTA, CDR2 FQGNSA. V was cut by 6 bases and J by 1 base, with 9 bases left in between. The CDR3 is made up of 13 amino acids.

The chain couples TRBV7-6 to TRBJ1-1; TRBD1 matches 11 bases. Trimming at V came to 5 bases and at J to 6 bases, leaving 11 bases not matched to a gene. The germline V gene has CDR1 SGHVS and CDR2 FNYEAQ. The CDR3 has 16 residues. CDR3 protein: CASSAQGQGAFAEAFF. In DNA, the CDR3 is TGTGCCAGCAGCGCCCAAGGACAGGGGGCGTTCGCTGAAGCTTTCTTT.

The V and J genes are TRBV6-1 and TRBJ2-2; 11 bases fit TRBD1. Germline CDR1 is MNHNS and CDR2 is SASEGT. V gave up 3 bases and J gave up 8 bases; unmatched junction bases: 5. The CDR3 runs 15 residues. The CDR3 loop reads CASSEGQGVSGELFF. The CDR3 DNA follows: TGTGCCAGCAGTGAGGGACAGGGGGTATCTGGGGAGCTGTTTTTT.

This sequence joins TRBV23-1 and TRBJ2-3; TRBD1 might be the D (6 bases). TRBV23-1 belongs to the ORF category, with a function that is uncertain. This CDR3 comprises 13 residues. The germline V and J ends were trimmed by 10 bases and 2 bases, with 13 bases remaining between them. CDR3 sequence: CAKQQGHTDTQYF. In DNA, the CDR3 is TGCGCCAAGCAACAGGGACACACAGATACGCAGTATTTT.

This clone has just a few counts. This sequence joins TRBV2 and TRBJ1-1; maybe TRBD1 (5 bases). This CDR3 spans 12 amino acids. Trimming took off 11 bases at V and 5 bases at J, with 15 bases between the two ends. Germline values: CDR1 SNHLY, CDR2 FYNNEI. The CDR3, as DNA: TGTGCCTCAGCCCGGGCAGGGACTGAAGCTTTCTTT. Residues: CASARAGTEAFF.

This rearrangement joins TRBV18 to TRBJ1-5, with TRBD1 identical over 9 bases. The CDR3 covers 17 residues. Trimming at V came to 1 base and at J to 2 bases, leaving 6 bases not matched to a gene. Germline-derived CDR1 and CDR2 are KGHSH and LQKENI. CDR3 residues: CASSPRGQGGGNQPQHF. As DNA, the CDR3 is TGTGCCAGCTCACCACGGGGACAGGGAGGTGGCAATCAGCCCCAGCATTTT.

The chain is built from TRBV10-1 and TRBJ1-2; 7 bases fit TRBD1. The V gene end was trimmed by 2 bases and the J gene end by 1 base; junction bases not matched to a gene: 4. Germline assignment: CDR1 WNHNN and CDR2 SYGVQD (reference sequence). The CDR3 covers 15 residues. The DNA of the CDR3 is TGCGCCAGCAGTGAGAGGGCAGGGGGTAACTATGGCTACACCTTC. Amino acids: CASSERAGGNYGYTF.

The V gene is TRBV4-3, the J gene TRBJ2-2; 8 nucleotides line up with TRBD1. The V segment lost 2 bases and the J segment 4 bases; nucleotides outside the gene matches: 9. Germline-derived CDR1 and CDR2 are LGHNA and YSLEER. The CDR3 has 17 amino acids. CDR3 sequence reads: CASSQLGRGHSTGELFF. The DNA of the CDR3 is TGCGCCAGCAGCCAATTGGGCAGGGGGCATAGCACCGGGGAGCTGTTTTTT.

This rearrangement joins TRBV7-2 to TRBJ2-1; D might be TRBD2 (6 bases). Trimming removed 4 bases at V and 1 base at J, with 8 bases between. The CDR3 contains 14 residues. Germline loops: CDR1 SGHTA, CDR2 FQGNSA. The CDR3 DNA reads TGTGCCAGCAGCTCCGGAGGGTCCTACAATGAGCAGTTCTTC. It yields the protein CASSSGGSYNEQFF.

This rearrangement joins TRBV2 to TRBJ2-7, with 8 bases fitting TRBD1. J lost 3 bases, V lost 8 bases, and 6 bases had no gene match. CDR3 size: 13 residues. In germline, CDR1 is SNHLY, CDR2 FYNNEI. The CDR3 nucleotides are TGTGCCAGCGGAAGGACAGGGTACTACGAGCAGTACTTC. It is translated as CASGRTGYYEQYF.

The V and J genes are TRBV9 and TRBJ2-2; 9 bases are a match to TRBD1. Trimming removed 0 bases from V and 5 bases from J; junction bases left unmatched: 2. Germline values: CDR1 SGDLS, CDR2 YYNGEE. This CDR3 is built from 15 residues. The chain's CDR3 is CASSVGTGETGELFF. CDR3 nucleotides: TGTGCCAGCAGCGTAGGGACAGGGGAAACCGGGGAGCTGTTTTTT.